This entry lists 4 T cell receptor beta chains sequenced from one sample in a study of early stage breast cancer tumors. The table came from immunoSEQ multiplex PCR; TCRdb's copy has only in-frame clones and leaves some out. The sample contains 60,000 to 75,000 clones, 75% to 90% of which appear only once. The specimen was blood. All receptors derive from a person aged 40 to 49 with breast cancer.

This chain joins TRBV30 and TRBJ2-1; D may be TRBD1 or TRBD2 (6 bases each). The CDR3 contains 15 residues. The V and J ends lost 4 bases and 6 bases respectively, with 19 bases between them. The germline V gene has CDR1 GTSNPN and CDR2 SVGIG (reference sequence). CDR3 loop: CAWKVRDTGGNEQFF. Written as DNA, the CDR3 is TGTGCCTGGAAGGTTCGGGACACCGGGGGCAATGAGCAGTTCTTC.

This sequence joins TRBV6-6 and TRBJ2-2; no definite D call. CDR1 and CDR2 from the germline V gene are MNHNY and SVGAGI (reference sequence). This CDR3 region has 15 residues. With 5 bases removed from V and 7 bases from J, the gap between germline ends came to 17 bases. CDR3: CASSPRQLSGGELFF. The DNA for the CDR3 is TGTGCCAGCAGTCCCCGTCAACTAAGTGGCGGGGAGCTGTTTTTT.

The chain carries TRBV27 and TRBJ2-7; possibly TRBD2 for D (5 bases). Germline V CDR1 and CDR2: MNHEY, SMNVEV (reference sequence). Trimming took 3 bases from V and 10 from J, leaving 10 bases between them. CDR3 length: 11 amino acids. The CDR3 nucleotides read TGTGCCAGCAGTTTTAGAGGGAACCAGTACTTC. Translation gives CASSFRGNQYF.

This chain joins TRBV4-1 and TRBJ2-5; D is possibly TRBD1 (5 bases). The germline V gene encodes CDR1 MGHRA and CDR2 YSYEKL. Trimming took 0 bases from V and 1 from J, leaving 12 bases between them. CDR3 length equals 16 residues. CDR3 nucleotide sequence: TGCGCCAGCAGCCAAGAGTCGGCTGGGGCCCAAGAGACCCAGTACTTC. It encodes CASSQESAGAQETQYF.